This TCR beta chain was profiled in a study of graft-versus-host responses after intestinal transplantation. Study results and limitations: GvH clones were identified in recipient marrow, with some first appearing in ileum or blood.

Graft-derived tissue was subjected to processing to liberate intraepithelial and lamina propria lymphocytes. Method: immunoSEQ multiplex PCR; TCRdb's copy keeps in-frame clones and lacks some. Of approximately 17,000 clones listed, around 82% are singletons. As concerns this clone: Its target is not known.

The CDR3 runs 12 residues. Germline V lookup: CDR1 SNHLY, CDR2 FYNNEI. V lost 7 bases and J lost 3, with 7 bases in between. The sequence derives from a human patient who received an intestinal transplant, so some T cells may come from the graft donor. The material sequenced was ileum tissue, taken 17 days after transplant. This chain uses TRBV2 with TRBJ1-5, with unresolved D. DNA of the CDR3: TGTGCCAGCAAGCAGCTCAATCAGCCCCAGCATTTT. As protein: CASKQLNQPQHF.